This is a list of T cell receptor beta chains from one sample in a study of T-cell memory formation after mild COVID-19. From the 5' RACE reads, TCRdb called clonotypes with MiXCR, one entry per CDR3 protein. The repertoire holds a few hundred thousand distinct CDR3 sequences, more than 8% seen once, with around 21% in the top ten. Sequencing used PBMCs or a T cell subset sorted from them (not recorded which). These receptors originate from a man aged 18 to 29 who had mild COVID-19 (a few samples of this study predate the infection). Cell type and time point are not known. CDR3s include the opening cysteine and the closing phenylalanine or tryptophan. D genes are given only for firm matches. Size tells how often a clone was seen (once, few, many) or the class of an expanded clone, and some rows leave it out.

TRBV2,.,TRBJ2-4,.,17,CASSVEVGQKAKNIQYF,TGTGCCAGCAGTGTGGAAGTCGGCCAAAAGGCCAAAAACATTCAGTACTTC
TRBV5-6,.,TRBJ2-1,TRBD2,17,CASSSLYSGGANYEQFF,TGTGCCAGCAGCTCCCTTTATAGCGGGGGGGCCAACTATGAGCAGTTCTTC
TRBV10-3,.,TRBJ2-1,.,15,CAISESKATDNEQFF,TGTGCCATCAGTGAGTCGAAGGCTACCGACAATGAGCAGTTCTTC
TRBV5-1,.,TRBJ1-6,TRBD1,15,CASSTRTGVNSPLHF,TGCGCCAGCAGCACCAGGACAGGGGTAAATTCACCCCTCCACTTT
TRBV7-8,.,TRBJ1-6,.,17,CASSQNQGRGLNSPLHF,TGTGCCAGCAGCCAAAATCAGGGGAGAGGTCTGAATTCACCCCTCCACTTT
TRBV7-9,.,TRBJ1-1,.,15,CASSSLAYKNTEAFF,TGTGCCAGCAGCTCCCTGGCATATAAGAACACTGAAGCTTTCTTT
TRBV6-2/TRBV6-3,many,TRBJ2-7,.,11,CASSNSYEQYF,TGTGCCAGCAGTAACTCCTACGAGCAGTACTTC
TRBV4-1,many,TRBJ1-4,.,15,CASSQEWVRGEKLFF,TGCGCCAGCAGCCAAGAGTGGGTTAGAGGGGAAAAACTGTTTTTT
TRBV12-3/TRBV12-4,.,TRBJ1-1,.,15,CASSPPGMGRTEAFF,TGTGCCAGCAGTCCCCCAGGGATGGGAAGAACTGAAGCTTTCTTT
TRBV5-1,.,TRBJ2-5,.,13,CASTEFGRETQYF,TGCGCCAGCACGGAGTTTGGGAGAGAGACCCAGTACTTC
TRBV6-4,many,TRBJ2-3,TRBD2,14,CASSASGESDTQYF,TGTGCCAGCAGCGCTAGCGGGGAGTCAGATACGCAGTATTTT
TRBV29-1,few,TRBJ2-5,TRBD1,13,CSVNDRARETQYF,TGCAGCGTAAACGACAGGGCCCGGGAGACCCAGTACTTC
TRBV7-6,many,TRBJ2-7,.,15,CASSLGEVESYEQYF,TGTGCCAGCAGCTTAGGGGAAGTAGAATCGTACGAGCAGTACTTC
TRBV9,few,TRBJ2-1,TRBD2,15,CASSGYSGGAGEQFF,TGTGCCAGCAGCGGATATAGCGGGGGGGCAGGTGAGCAGTTCTTC
TRBV19,.,TRBJ2-7,.,13,CASSGASSYEQYF,TGTGCCAGTAGTGGGGCGAGCTCCTACGAGCAGTACTTC
TRBV5-1,many,TRBJ2-1,.,11,CASSLENEQFF,TGCGCCAGCAGCTTGGAGAATGAGCAGTTCTTC
TRBV3-1,few,TRBJ1-3,.,11,CASNSGNTIYF,TGTGCCAGCAACTCTGGAAACACCATATATTTT
TRBV25-1,.,TRBJ2-3,TRBD2,15,CASRVSGGPVDTQYF,TGTGCCAGCAGGGTTAGCGGGGGGCCAGTTGATACGCAGTATTTT
TRBV12-3/TRBV12-4,.,TRBJ1-1,TRBD1,14,CASSLTGDYTEAFF,TGTGCCAGCAGTTTAACAGGGGATTACACTGAAGCTTTCTTT
TRBV7-7,many,TRBJ2-2,TRBD2,18,CASSFRPSGGPNTGELFF,TGTGCTAGCAGCTTTAGGCCTAGCGGGGGGCCGAACACCGGGGAGCTGTTTTTT
TRBV5-1,few,TRBJ2-2,.,15,CASALPGIEAGELFF,TGCGCCAGCGCATTGCCGGGAATAGAAGCCGGGGAGCTGTTTTTT
TRBV6-5,.,TRBJ2-7,TRBD2,15,CASSYLAGGLDEQYF,TGTGCCAGCAGTTATTTAGCGGGGGGGCTCGACGAGCAGTACTTC
TRBV5-5,.,TRBJ1-5,.,18,CASSLVFRLREFNQPQHF,TGTGCCAGCAGCTTGGTTTTTCGGCTCAGGGAGTTCAATCAGCCCCAGCATTTT
TRBV12-3/TRBV12-4,many,TRBJ2-7,.,15,CASRGQARGANEQYF,TGTGCCAGCAGGGGACAGGCTCGGGGGGCGAACGAGCAGTACTTC
TRBV7-4,.,TRBJ1-6,TRBD1,15,CASSLRDRGGSPLHF,TGTGCCAGCAGCCTTCGCGACAGGGGAGGGTCACCCCTCCACTTT
TRBV20-1,few,TRBJ2-4,TRBD2,13,CSATRLAVNIQYF,TGCAGTGCTACTCGACTAGCGGTAAACATTCAGTACTTC
TRBV5-1,.,TRBJ2-1,.,15,CASSLLPDIYNEQFF,TGCGCCAGCAGCCTTCTGCCGGATATCTACAATGAGCAGTTCTTC
TRBV5-1,many,TRBJ2-5,TRBD2,14,CASSLAGGQETQYF,TGTGCTAGCAGCTTAGCGGGGGGACAAGAGACCCAGTACTTC
TRBV11-1,.,TRBJ2-5,TRBD2,15,CASIATGGNQETQYF,TGTGCCAGCATCGCCACCGGGGGGAACCAAGAGACCCAGTACTTC
TRBV7-2,few,TRBJ1-2,TRBD1,16,CASSLDAGQGAYGYTF,TGTGCCAGCAGCTTAGACGCGGGACAGGGTGCCTATGGCTACACCTTC
TRBV20-1,.,TRBJ2-5,.,11,CSAPRGETLYF,TGCAGTGCCCCTAGGGGGGAGACCCTGTACTTC
TRBV9,few,TRBJ2-1,.,10,CASSVGEQFF,TGTGCCAGCAGCGTAGGTGAGCAGTTCTTC
TRBV7-9,.,TRBJ2-5,.,15,CASSLGSLARETQYF,TGTGCCAGCAGCTTAGGATCCCTAGCGCGGGAGACCCAGTACTTC
TRBV12-3/TRBV12-4,many,TRBJ2-2,.,13,CASSTGNTGELFF,TGTGCCAGCAGTACAGGGAACACCGGGGAGCTGTTTTTT
TRBV7-3,.,TRBJ2-1,TRBD2,16,CASSIRMGGAGNEQFF,TGTGCCAGCAGCATTAGGATGGGAGGGGCAGGCAATGAGCAGTTCTTC
TRBV7-8,many,TRBJ2-3,.,14,CASTLLEGSDTQYF,TGTGCCAGCACCCTATTAGAGGGATCAGATACGCAGTATTTT
TRBV4-3,.,TRBJ2-1,.,17,CASSQTRGLYSYNEQFF,TGCGCCAGCAGCCAGACCAGGGGTCTCTACTCCTACAATGAGCAGTTCTTC